These T cell receptor beta chains were read from a single sample in a study of cytomegalovirus exposure and HLA in healthy donors. Libraries were prepared by immunoSEQ multiplex PCR; TCRdb keeps only in-frame clonotypes and omits some of them. The sample lists under 200,000 clones; 96% were seen once. The specimen sequenced was PBMCs. These receptor sequences come from a woman between 18 and 29 years old in good health and CMV-seronegative. Both conserved end residues are part of each CDR3. Each record gives: J gene, V gene, clone size, D gene, CDR3 DNA, CDR3 protein. D genes are given only for firm matches. A row's size may be missing; if present it is once, few, many or a size class.

TRBJ1-2,TRBV7-9,-,-,TGTGCCAGCACCCCCGAAGGGGCGCTTGGCTACACCTTC,CASTPEGALGYTF
TRBJ2-1,TRBV11-2,-,-,TGTGCCAGCAGCTTAGATGGCCGATACAATGAGCAGTTCTTC,CASSLDGRYNEQFF
TRBJ1-1,TRBV4-3,-,-,TGCGCCAGCAGCCCCAAGGGGTTGTCACCCTTGAGGTGGAACACTGAAGCTTTCTTT,CASSPKGLSPLRWNTEAFF
TRBJ2-3,TRBV4-2,-,-,TGTGCCAGCAGCCAAGATGAGAGGGGAGGTACGCAGTATTTT,CASSQDERGGTQYF
TRBJ2-1,TRBV27,once,TRBD1,TGTGCCAGGACGGGACAGGGACGTGATGAGCAGTTCTTC,CARTGQGRDEQFF
TRBJ2-3,TRBV5-1,-,TRBD1,TGCGCCAGCAGGCCGGGACAGGGCACAGATACGCAGTATTTT,CASRPGQGTDTQYF
TRBJ2-3,TRBV13,-,-,TGTGCCAGCAGCTTGGGGGGGGCCCCCACAGATACGCAGTATTTT,CASSLGGAPTDTQYF
TRBJ1-2,TRBV10-3,-,TRBD1,TGTGCCATCAGTGAGCCGAGGGACAGTCCAACCCCTTCCTATGGCTACACCTTC,CAISEPRDSPTPSYGYTF
TRBJ2-1,TRBV14,-,TRBD1,TGTGCCAGCAGCCAACCGGGACAGGGCTTTGATGAGCAGTTCTTC,CASSQPGQGFDEQFF
TRBJ2-7,TRBV6-5,-,TRBD1,TGTGCCAGCAGGCCGGGACAGGCCTACGAGCAGTACTTC,CASRPGQAYEQYF
TRBJ1-6,TRBV6-1,-,TRBD1,TGTGCCAGCAGTGTCGGGACAGCATATAATTCACCCCTCCACTTT,CASSVGTAYNSPLHF
TRBJ1-2,TRBV14,-,-,TGTGCCAGCAGCCAAGTAGGGGTCCCGCACTATGGCTACACCTTC,CASSQVGVPHYGYTF
TRBJ2-5,TRBV5-4,-,-,TGTGCCAGCAGCTTGGTCTCAGGGTTTGAGTACTTC,CASSLVSGFEYF
TRBJ2-7,TRBV15,-,-,TGTGCCACCAGCAGAGATACGGTCTACGAGCAGTACTTC,CATSRDTVYEQYF
TRBJ2-3,TRBV2,-,-,TGTGCCAGCAGTGAAGCGGCAGGGTATAGGGATACGCAGTATTTT,CASSEAAGYRDTQYF
TRBJ2-5,TRBV5-4,-,TRBD2,TGTGCCAGCACATCGACTAGCGGGACTGAAGAGACCCAGTACTTC,CASTSTSGTEETQYF
TRBJ2-7,TRBV9,-,TRBD1,TGTGCCAGCAGCGTAGAGGGGACAGGGGACTCCTACGAGCAGTACTTC,CASSVEGTGDSYEQYF
TRBJ2-1,TRBV5-4,-,-,TGTGCCAGCAGCGTCGCTACTAGCAATGAGCAGTTCTTC,CASSVATSNEQFF
TRBJ2-3,TRBV5-4,-,-,TGTGCCAGCAGCCGCGGGGGCGCCGGGACAGATACGCAGTATTTT,CASSRGGAGTDTQYF
TRBJ2-3,TRBV5-1,-,TRBD2,TGCGCCAGCAGCTTTATTTTTAGCGGGGCGGGAACGCAGTATTTT,CASSFIFSGAGTQYF
TRBJ2-3,TRBV7-3,few,-,TGTGCCAGCAGCTTATTCGGGACAGATACGCAGTATTTT,CASSLFGTDTQYF
TRBJ2-1,TRBV9,-,-,TGTGCCAGCAGCGTAGGCAGTTTTGCCTCCTACAATGAGCAGTTCTTC,CASSVGSFASYNEQFF
TRBJ2-5,TRBV18,-,-,TGTGCCAGCTCACCGCAGTACCAAGAGACCCAGTACTTC,CASSPQYQETQYF
TRBJ2-1,TRBV13,-,TRBD2,TGTGCCAGCAGCACGACTCTGGCGGGGGGGTCTTATGAGCAGTTCTTC,CASSTTLAGGSYEQFF
TRBJ2-7,TRBV4-3,-,-,TGCGCCAGCAGCCAAGATAAGGGGGGGTACGAGCAGTACTTC,CASSQDKGGYEQYF
TRBJ1-1,TRBV4-2,-,TRBD1,TGTGCCAGCAGCCAAGATTCGGGCAGGGGGACTGAAGCTTTCTTT,CASSQDSGRGTEAFF
TRBJ2-7,TRBV6-1,-,-,TGTGCCAGCAGTGTTGAGCGGGCGAGCTCCTACGAGCAGTACTTC,CASSVERASSYEQYF
TRBJ2-7,TRBV6-5,-,TRBD2,TGTGCCAGCAGTTACCCTCGCGGGGGATTATACGAGCAGTACTTC,CASSYPRGGLYEQYF
TRBJ1-1,TRBV5-1,-,-,TGCGCCAGCAGCTTGGGAGGGGGCACTGAAGCTTTCTTT,CASSLGGGTEAFF
TRBJ2-5,TRBV7-2,-,TRBD2,TGTGCCAGCAGCTTGAGACTAGCGGGGACACAAGAGACCCAGTACTTC,CASSLRLAGTQETQYF
TRBJ2-1,TRBV27,-,-,TGTGCCAGCAGTTACGTCGGGACCTACAATGAGCAGTTCTTC,CASSYVGTYNEQFF
TRBJ1-5,TRBV7-2,-,-,TGTGCCAGCTCCGACATACTGCTCGATCAGCCCCAGCATTTT,CASSDILLDQPQHF
TRBJ2-1,TRBV18,-,TRBD1,TGTGCCAGCTCACCAGTGACAGGGAGCTCCTACAATGAGCAGTTCTTC,CASSPVTGSSYNEQFF
TRBJ1-6,TRBV6-5,once,-,TGTGCCAGCAGTTACTACAGGGACTCACCCCTCCACTTT,CASSYYRDSPLHF
TRBJ2-6,TRBV6-5,-,TRBD1,TGTGCCAGCAGGACAGGGTTTGGGGCCAACGTCCTGACTTTC,CASRTGFGANVLTF
TRBJ1-1,TRBV19,-,-,TGTGCCAGTAGCAAACAGGGATTAGAAGCTTTCTTT,CASSKQGLEAFF
TRBJ1-1,TRBV29-1,-,-,TGCAGCGTTGAAGATGGCAGGTTCGGGGCTGAAGCTTTCTTT,CSVEDGRFGAEAFF
TRBJ2-6,TRBV7-9,-,-,TGTGCCAGCAGCTTAGGCGTCTCTGGGGCCAACGTCCTGACTTTC,CASSLGVSGANVLTF
TRBJ2-3,TRBV12-5,-,TRBD1,TGTGCTAGTGGCCCGCCAATCTCGGACAGGCACGGGGACACAGATACGCAGTATTTT,CASGPPISDRHGDTDTQYF
TRBJ2-3,TRBV7-9,-,TRBD2,TGTGCCAGCAGATCCCCGAAAGCGGGGAGGGTAGATACGCAGTATTTT,CASRSPKAGRVDTQYF
TRBJ2-3,TRBV7-6,-,TRBD2,TGTGCCAGCCAGGCTACTAGCGGGGGGGCAGATACGCAGTATTTT,CASQATSGGADTQYF
TRBJ1-2,TRBV19,-,-,TGTGCCAGTAGTACAACGTCCGGGGGTGGAGATGGCTACACCTTC,CASSTTSGGGDGYTF
TRBJ2-5,TRBV9,-,TRBD2,TGTGCCAGCAGCGTAGGCGGGGGGAACCAAGAGACCCAGTACTTC,CASSVGGGNQETQYF
TRBJ2-7,TRBV6-1,-,-,TGTGCCAGCGAGATTGCGGGGTTGGGAACCTACGAGCAGTACTTC,CASEIAGLGTYEQYF
TRBJ2-7,TRBV7-9,-,TRBD1,TGTGCCAGCAGCCCTCGGGACAGGAAGTACGAGCAGTACTTC,CASSPRDRKYEQYF
TRBJ1-1,TRBV7-3,-,-,TGTGCCAGCAGTCTAAGCCAGAACACTGAAGCTTTCTTT,CASSLSQNTEAFF
TRBJ2-5,TRBV4-1,-,-,TGCGCCAGCAGCCAAAATAGAATGGAGACCCAGTACTTC,CASSQNRMETQYF
TRBJ2-7,TRBV19,-,TRBD2,TGTGCCAGTAGTATCGGGGCTAGCGGGGGGTCCTCCTACGAGCAGTACTTC,CASSIGASGGSSYEQYF
TRBJ1-2,TRBV6-5,-,TRBD1,TGTGCCAGCAGTTTAGCCGGGACAGGGGGTTTCTATGGCTACACCTTC,CASSLAGTGGFYGYTF